The T cell receptor beta chain described here comes from a study of blood T cell repertoires in COVID-19. Study-level background: Researchers got acute and convalescent COVID-19 samples from the United States, Italy and Spain. In each case, the material was cDNA or gDNA derived from T cells, B-cell-depleted T cells, or PBMCs.

This CDR3 has 13 amino acids. CDR1 and CDR2 from the germline V gene are LNHDA and SQIVND (reference sequence). J lost 1 base, V lost 8 bases, and 4 bases had no gene match. Per the authors' pipeline: Using reference gene primer amplification, nucleated cell counts were estimated. The data were produced by immunoSEQ multiplex PCR, yet TCRdb's version contains in-frame clones alone and is incomplete. V, J and clone size reflect that table, while D and trimming were determined from the DNA. The sample includes 15,000 to 20,000 clones, 82% seen only once; the top ten take about 6.1%. This clonotype originated in a human donor in a cohort sampled during active COVID-19. The chain has TRBV19 and TRBJ2-5; 7 positions agree with TRBD2. The sample consisted of peripheral blood. CDR3 coding DNA: TGTGCCAGTCGATCGGGAGGCCAAGAGACCCAGTACTTC. Translated: CASRSGGQETQYF.